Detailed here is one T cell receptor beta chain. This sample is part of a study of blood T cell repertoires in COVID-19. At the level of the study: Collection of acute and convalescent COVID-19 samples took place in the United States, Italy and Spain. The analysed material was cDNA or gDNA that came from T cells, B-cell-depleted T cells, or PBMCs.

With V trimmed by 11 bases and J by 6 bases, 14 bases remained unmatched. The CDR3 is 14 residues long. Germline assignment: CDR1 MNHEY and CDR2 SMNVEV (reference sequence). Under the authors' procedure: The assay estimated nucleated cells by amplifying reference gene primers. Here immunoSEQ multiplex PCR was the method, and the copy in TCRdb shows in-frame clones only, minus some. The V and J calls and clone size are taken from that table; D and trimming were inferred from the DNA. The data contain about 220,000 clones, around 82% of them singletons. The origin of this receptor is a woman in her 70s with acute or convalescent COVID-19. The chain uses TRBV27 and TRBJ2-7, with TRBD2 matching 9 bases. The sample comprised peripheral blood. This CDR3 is CAPRRASGAGEQYV. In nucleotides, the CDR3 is TGTGCCCCGCGGAGGGCTAGCGGGGCGGGCGAGCAGTACGTC.